This T cell receptor (beta chain) is drawn from a study of vaccination effects on CD4 cells after COVID-19. Across the study: It was a median of 72 days after the second dose that post-vaccine samples were obtained. Study-wide findings and caveats: In the late period after vaccination, infection- and vaccine-induced clones contracted markedly.

Of note for this clone: Antigen specificity is unknown.

Before sequencing, viral peptide pools were used by the ViraFEST assay to expand antigen-specific CD4+ T cells. Investigators separated out CD4+ T cells once 10 days of culture had passed. Two-dose vaccination with either BNT162b2 or mRNA-1273 was given to the participants. Among the vaccine recipients, none had a prior SARS-CoV-2 infection, and nucleocapsid antibodies were negative. In culture with around 10 IU/ml IL-2 and 9 to 10 ug/ml peptides, PBMC were grown at two million per well. The ends were cut back, 1 base at V and 5 bases at J, with 15 bases in the middle. Germline assignment: CDR1 MGHRA and CDR2 YSYEKL. CDR3 size: 16 residues. Sequenced by immunoSEQ multiplex PCR; TCRdb stores in-frame clones only, minus some. The data show 60,000 to 85,000 clones, about 74% seen once.

The material sequenced was CD4+ T cells from PBMCs cultured with HCoV-229E spike peptides, taken after COVID-19 vaccination. This TCR came from a human donor who received a COVID-19 vaccine. The rearrangement joins TRBV4-1 to TRBJ1-3; D perhaps matches TRBD1 (5 bases). The CDR3 sequence is CASSQAPEGTRNTIYF. The DNA for the CDR3 is TGCGCCAGCAGCCAAGCCCCCGAGGGGACCCGAAACACCATATATTTT.